This entry features one T cell receptor beta chain sequence. Libraries were prepared by immunoSEQ multiplex PCR; TCRdb keeps only in-frame clonotypes and omits some of them. The profile shows around 250,000 clones, roughly four fifths of them singletons. This entry belongs to a study of control samples from healthy donors and cancer patients. CDR1 is MDHEN, CDR2 SYDVKM, per germline. V lost 6 bases to trimming and J lost 4 bases; unmatched junction nucleotides: 8. The CDR3 is 15 amino acids. The receptor comes from a woman aged 60 to 75 with lung cancer. The chain joins TRBV28 to TRBJ2-1; the match to TRBD2 covers 8 bases. Sequenced: PBMCs. The CDR3 DNA follows: TGTGCCAGCAGCCTACTAGCGGAAACTTACAATGAGCAGTTCTTC. This codes for CASSLLAETYNEQFF.